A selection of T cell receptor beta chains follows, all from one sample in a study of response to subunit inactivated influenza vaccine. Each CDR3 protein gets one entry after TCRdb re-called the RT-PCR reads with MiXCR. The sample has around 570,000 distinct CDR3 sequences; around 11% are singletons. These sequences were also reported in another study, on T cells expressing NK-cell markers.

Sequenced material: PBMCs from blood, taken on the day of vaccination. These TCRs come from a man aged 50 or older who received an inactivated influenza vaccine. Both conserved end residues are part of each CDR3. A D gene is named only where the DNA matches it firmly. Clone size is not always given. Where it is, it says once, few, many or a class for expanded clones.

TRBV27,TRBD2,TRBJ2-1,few,TGTGCCAGCAGTCCGGGACTAGCGGGACTTGAGCAGTTCTTC,CASSPGLAGLEQFF
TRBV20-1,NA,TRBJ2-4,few,TGCAGTGCTAGGCCATGGACAGACACCAAAAACATTCAGTACTTC,CSARPWTDTKNIQYF
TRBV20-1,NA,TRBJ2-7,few,TGCAGTGCTACCCGACTAGATGTGGGTCTGTGGCAGTACTTC,CSATRLDVGLWQYF
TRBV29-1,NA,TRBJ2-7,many,TGCAGCGCTCTAGCGTCGGCCGAGCAGTACTTC,CSALASAEQYF
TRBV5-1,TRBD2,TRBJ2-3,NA,TGCGCCAGCAGCTCAACCGGGACTAGAAGCACAGATACGCAGTATTTT,CASSSTGTRSTDTQYF
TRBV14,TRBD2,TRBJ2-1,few,TGTGCCAGCAGCCAAAATGGACTAGCGGTAGATTACGGTGAGCAGTTCTTC,CASSQNGLAVDYGEQFF
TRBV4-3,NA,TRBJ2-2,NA,TGCGCCAGCAGCCAAGAAAGCACCGGGGAGCTGTTTTTT,CASSQESTGELFF
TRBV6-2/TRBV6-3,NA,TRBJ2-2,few,TGTGCCAGCAGCCAGGGGCATTTTTCAGCCGGGGAGCTGTTTTTT,CASSQGHFSAGELFF
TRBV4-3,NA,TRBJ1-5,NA,TGCGCCAGCAGCCAAGATCAGGGAAGGCAGCCCCAGCATTTT,CASSQDQGRQPQHF
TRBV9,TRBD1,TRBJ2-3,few,TGTGCCAGCAGCGTAGGGGACAGAACAGATACGCAGTATTTT,CASSVGDRTDTQYF
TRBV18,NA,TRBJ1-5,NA,TGTGCCAGCTCATCAACGGGGGGTAGCAATCAGCCCCAGCATTTT,CASSSTGGSNQPQHF
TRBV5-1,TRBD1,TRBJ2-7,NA,TGCGCCAGCAAAAGACAGGGCTCCTACGAGCAGTACTTC,CASKRQGSYEQYF
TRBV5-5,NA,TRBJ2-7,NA,TGTGCCAGCAGCTTCTACACCCCGCGGTACGAGCAGTACTTC,CASSFYTPRYEQYF
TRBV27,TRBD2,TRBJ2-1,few,TGTGCCAGCAGTTTAAGCCTAGCGGGGGTTAGTGAGCAGTTCTTC,CASSLSLAGVSEQFF
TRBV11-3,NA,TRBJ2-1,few,TGTGCCAGCAGCTTAGTGGCCAGTGATGAGCAGTTCTTC,CASSLVASDEQFF
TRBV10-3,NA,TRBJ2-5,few,TGTGCCATCACGGCTACTCCGCAAGAGACCCAGTACTTC,CAITATPQETQYF
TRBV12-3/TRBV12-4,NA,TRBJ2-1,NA,TGTGCCAGCAGCCGCTCCTCTTGGCGGGGCGGGAATGAGCAGTTCTTC,CASSRSSWRGGNEQFF
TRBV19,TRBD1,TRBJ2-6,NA,TGTGCCAGTAGTATTTTGACAGGGTCCGGGGCCAACGTCCTGACTTTC,CASSILTGSGANVLTF
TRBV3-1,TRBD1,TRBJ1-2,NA,TGTGCCAGCACAAATTGGGACAGGGGCTTCGACTATGGCTACACCTTC,CASTNWDRGFDYGYTF
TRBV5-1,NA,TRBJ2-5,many,TGCGCCAGCAGCGAACCCCTTAAACGGGACGGAGGGGGAGAGACCCAGTACTTC,CASSEPLKRDGGGETQYF
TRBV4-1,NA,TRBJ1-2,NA,TGCGCCAGCAGCCCCAGGGGTGGTAACTATGGCTACACCTTC,CASSPRGGNYGYTF
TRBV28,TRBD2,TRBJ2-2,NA,TGTGCCAGCACCCGCGGGGGGGGGCTGGGCACCGGGGAGCTGTTTTTT,CASTRGGGLGTGELFF
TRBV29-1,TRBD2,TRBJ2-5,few,TGCAGCGTTGAAGGCGGGAGGGCCCTGGAGGGGCAAGGGGCCCAGTACTTC,CSVEGGRALEGQGAQYF
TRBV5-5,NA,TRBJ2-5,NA,TGTGCCAGCAGGGGGAGCGAGACCCAGTACTTC,CASRGSETQYF
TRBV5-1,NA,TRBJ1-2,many,TGCGCCAGCAGCTTGGGCGCGACAGTTAACTATGGCTACACCTTC,CASSLGATVNYGYTF
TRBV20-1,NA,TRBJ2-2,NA,TGCAGTGGAGTCGTTAGCGGCTCCGGGGAGCTGTTTTTT,CSGVVSGSGELFF
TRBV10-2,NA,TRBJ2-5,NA,TGCGCCAGCAAAGAGTGGGAGACCCAGTACTTC,CASKEWETQYF
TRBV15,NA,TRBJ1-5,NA,TGTGCCACCAGCAGAGAAAAGGGACAAGCCCAGCATTTT,CATSREKGQAQHF
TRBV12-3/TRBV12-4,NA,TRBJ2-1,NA,TGTGCCAGCAGGACCACTGGCAATGAGCAGTTCTTC,CASRTTGNEQFF
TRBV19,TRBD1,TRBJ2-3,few,TGTGCCAGTAGTACCCGGGACAGTTACACAGATACGCAGTATTTT,CASSTRDSYTDTQYF
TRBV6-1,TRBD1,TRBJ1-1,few,TGTGCCAGCAGGTCGACAGGGTTTGTGGACACTGAAGCTTTCTTT,CASRSTGFVDTEAFF
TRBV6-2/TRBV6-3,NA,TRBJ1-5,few,TGTGCCAGCAGTTACCTGGATCAGCCCCAGCATTTT,CASSYLDQPQHF
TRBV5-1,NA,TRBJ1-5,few,TGCGCCAGCAGACGGTCTGATAATCAGCCCCAGCATTTT,CASRRSDNQPQHF
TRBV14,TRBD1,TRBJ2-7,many,TGTGCCAGCAGCCAATACTACAGGGGGCTCTACGAGCAGTACTTC,CASSQYYRGLYEQYF
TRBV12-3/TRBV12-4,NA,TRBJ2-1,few,TGTGCCAGCAGTTTAGTGTGGGATGAGCAGTTCTTC,CASSLVWDEQFF
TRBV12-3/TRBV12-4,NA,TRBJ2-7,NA,TGTGCCAGCAGTTTTTCATCCGGACTGCCGTACGAGCAGTACTTC,CASSFSSGLPYEQYF
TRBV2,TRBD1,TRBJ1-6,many,TGTGCCAGCATCGGGACAGGGGGATTCTCACCCCTCCACTTT,CASIGTGGFSPLHF